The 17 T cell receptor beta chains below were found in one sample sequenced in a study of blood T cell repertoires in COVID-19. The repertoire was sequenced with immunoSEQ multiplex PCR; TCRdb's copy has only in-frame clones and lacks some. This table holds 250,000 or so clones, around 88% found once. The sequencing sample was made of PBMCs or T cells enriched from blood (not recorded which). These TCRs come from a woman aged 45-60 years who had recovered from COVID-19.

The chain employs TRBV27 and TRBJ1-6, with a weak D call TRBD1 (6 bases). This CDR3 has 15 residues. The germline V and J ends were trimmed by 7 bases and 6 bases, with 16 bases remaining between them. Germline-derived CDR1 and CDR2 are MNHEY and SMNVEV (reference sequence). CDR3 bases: TGTGCCAGCACCGCGCAGGGGCAGAGTAATTCACCCCTCCACTTT. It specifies CASTAQGQSNSPLHF.

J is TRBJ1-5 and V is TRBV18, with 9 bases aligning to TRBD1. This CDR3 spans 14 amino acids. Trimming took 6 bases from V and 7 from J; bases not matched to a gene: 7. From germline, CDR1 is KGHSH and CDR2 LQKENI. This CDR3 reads CASSRDRDGQPQHF. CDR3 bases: TGTGCCAGCTCGCGGGACAGGGATGGACAGCCCCAGCATTTT.

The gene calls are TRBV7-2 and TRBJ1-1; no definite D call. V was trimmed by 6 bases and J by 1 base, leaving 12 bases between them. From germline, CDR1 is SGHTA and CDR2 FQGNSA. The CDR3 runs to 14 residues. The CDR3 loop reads CASSPLNRNTEAFF. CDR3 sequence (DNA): TGTGCCAGCAGTCCACTCAATAGGAACACTGAAGCTTTCTTT.

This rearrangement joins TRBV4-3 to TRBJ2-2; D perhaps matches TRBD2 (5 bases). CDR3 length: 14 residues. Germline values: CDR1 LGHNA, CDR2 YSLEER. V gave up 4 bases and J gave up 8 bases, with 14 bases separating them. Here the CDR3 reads CASSPGSRAGELFF. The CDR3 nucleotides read TGCGCCAGCAGCCCTGGGTCGAGGGCTGGGGAGCTGTTTTTT.

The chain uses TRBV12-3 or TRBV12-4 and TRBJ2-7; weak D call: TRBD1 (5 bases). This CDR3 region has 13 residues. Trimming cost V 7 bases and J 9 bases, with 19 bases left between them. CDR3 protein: CASMGWAGRRQYF. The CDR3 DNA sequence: TGTGCCAGCATGGGTTGGGCAGGGCGCAGGCAGTACTTC.

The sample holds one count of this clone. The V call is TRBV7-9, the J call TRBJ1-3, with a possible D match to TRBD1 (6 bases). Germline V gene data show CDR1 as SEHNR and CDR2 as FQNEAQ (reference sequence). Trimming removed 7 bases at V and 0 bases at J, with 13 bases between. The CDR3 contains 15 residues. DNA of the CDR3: TGTGCCAGCACCCCAGGGGCCAGCTCTGGAAACACCATATATTTT. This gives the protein CASTPGASSGNTIYF.

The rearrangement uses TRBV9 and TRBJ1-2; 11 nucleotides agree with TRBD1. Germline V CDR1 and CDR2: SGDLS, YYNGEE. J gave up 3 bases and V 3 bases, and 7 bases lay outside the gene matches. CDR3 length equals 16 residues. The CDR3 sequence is CASSAQGQGAYYGYTF. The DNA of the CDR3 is TGTGCCAGCAGCGCCCAAGGACAGGGGGCATACTATGGCTACACCTTC.

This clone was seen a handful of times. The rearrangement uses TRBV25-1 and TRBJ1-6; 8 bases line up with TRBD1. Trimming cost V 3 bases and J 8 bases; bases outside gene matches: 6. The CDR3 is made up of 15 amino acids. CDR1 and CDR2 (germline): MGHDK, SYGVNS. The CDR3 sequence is CASSESTGGYSPLHF. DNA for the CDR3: TGTGCCAGCAGTGAGTCCACAGGGGGATATTCACCCCTCCACTTT.

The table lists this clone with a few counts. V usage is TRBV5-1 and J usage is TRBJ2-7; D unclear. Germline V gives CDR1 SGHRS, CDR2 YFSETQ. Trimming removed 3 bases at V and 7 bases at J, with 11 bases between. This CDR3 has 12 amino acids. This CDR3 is CASSSPSYEQYF. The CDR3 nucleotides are TGCGCCAGCAGCTCCCCTTCGTATGAGCAGTACTTC.

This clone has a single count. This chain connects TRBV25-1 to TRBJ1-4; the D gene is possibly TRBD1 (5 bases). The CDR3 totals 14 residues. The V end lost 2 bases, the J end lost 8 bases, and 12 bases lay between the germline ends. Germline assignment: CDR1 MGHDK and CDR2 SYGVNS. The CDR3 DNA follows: TGTGCCAGCAGTGAACTTGCAGGGAAGGAAAAACTGTTTTTT. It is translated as CASSELAGKEKLFF.

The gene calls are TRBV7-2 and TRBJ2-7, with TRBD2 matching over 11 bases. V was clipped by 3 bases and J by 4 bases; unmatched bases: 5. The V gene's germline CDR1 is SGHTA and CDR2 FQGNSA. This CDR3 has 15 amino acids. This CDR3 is CASSFVAGGPYEQYF. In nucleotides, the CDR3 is TGTGCCAGCAGCTTTGTAGCGGGAGGGCCATACGAGCAGTACTTC.

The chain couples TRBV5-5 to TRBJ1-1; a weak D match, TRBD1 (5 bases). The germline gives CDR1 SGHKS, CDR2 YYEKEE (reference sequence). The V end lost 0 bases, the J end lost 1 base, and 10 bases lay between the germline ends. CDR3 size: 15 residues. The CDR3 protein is CASSLGAGQNTEAFF. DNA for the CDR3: TGTGCCAGCAGCTTGGGCGCAGGGCAGAACACTGAAGCTTTCTTT.

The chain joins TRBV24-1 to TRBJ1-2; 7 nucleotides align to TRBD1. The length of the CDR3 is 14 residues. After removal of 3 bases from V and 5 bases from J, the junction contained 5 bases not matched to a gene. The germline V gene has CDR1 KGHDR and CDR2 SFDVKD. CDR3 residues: CATSDTDRKYGYTF. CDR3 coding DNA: TGTGCCACCAGTGATACGGACAGGAAATATGGCTACACCTTC.

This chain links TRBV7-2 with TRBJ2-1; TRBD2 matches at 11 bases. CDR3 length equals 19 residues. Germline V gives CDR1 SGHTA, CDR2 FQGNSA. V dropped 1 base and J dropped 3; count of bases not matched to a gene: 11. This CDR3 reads CASSLVRASGGILYNEQFF. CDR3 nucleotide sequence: TGTGCCAGCAGCTTAGTGCGGGCTAGCGGGGGGATCCTCTACAATGAGCAGTTCTTC.

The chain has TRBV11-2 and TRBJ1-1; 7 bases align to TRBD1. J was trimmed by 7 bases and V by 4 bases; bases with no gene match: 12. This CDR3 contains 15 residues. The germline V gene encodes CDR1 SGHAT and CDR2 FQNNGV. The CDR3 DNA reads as TGTGCCAGCAGCTCTAGACAGGGTAGATTCGGTGAAGCTTTCTTT. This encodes CASSSRQGRFGEAFF.

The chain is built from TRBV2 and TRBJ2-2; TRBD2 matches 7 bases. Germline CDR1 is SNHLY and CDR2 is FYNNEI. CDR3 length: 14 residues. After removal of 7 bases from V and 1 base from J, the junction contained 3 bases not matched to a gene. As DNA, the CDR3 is TGTGCCAGCACTGGCGGGGGGAACACCGGGGAGCTGTTTTTT. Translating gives CASTGGGNTGELFF.

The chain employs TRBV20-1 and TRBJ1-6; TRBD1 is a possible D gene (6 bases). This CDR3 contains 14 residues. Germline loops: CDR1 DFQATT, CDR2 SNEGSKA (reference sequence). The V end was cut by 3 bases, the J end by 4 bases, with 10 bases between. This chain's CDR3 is CSASSDSYNSPLHF. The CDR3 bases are TGCAGTGCTAGTTCGGACAGTTATAATTCACCCCTCCACTTT.